The T cell receptor (beta chain) described here comes from a study of human CD4 T cells and Enterobacteriaceae. All CD4+ cells other than CD45RA+CCR7+CD95- naive cells were sorted as memory, over 98% pure. CD8+, CD14+, CD16+, CD56+, CD19+ and CD25-bright cells were excluded before sorting. The CDR3 extends over 15 amino acids. V gave up 2 bases and J gave up 4 bases; unmatched junction bases: 4. Germline CDR1 reads SGHRS; CDR2 reads YFSETQ. Ex vivo total memory CD4+ cells were sequenced at deep level. Data came from immunoSEQ multiplex PCR; TCRdb stores just in-frame clones and leaves some out. The sample lists roughly 28,000 clones; about 82% were seen once. This clone was observed a handful of times.

This clonotype was obtained from a human donor in good health. The V call is TRBV5-1, the J call TRBJ1-4; 8 nucleotides align to TRBD1. Sequenced input: memory CD4+ T cells from blood. Here the CDR3 DNA reads TGCGCCAGCAGCTTAAGGACAGGGAGTAATGAAAAACTGTTTTTT. It translates to CASSLRTGSNEKLFF.